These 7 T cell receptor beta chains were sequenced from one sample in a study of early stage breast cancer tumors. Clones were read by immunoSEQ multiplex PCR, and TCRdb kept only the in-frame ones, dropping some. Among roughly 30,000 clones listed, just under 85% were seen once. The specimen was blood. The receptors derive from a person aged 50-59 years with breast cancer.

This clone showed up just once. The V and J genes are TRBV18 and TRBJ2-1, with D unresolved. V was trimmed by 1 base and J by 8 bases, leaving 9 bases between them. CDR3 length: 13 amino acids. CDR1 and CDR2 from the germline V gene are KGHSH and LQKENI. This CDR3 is CASSPQMQDEQFF. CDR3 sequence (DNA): TGTGCCAGCTCACCACAAATGCAGGATGAGCAGTTCTTC.

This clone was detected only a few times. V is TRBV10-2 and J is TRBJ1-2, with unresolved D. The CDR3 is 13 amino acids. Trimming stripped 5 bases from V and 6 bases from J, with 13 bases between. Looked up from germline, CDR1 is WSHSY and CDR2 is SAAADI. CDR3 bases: TGCGCCAGCAGTACCTCGATTTGGGATGGCTACACCTTC. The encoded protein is CASSTSIWDGYTF.

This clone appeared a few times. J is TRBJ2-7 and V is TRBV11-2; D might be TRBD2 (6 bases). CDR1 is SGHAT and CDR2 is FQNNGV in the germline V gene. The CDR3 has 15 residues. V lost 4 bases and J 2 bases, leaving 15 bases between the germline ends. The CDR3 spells CASSSLAGRPYEQYF. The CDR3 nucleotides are TGTGCCAGCAGCTCCCTGGCGGGGAGGCCCTACGAGCAGTACTTC. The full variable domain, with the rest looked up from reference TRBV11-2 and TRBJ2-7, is EAGVAQSPRYKIIEKRQSVAFWCNPISGHATLYWYQQILGQGPKLLIQFQNNGVVDDSQLPKDRFSAERLKGVDSTLKIQPAKLEDSAVYLCASSSLAGRPYEQYFGPGTRLTVT.

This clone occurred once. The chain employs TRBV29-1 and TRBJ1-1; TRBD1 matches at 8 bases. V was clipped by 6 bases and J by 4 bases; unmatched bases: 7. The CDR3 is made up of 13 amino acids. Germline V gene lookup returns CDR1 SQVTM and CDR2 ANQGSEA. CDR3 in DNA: TGCAGCGTGGACAGGGTGGGGGGCACTGAAGCTTTCTTT. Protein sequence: CSVDRVGGTEAFF.

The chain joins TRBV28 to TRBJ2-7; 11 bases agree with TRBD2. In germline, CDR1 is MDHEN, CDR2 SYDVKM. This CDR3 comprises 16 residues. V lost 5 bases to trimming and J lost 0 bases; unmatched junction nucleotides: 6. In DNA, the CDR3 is TGTGCCAGCAGTCCGCTAGCGGGGGGCTACTCCTACGAGCAGTACTTC. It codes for CASSPLAGGYSYEQYF.

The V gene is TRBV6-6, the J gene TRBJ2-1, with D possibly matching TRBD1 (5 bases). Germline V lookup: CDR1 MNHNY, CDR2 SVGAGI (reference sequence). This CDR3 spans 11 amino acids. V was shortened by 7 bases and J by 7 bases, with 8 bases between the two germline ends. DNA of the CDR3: TGTGCCAGCACCAAGGGGAATGAGCAGTTCTTC. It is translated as CASTKGNEQFF.

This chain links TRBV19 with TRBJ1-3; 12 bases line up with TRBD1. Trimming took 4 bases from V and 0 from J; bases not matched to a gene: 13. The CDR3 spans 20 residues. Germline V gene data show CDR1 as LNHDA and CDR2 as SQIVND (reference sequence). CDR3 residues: CASSTTHSSGQGASGNTIYF. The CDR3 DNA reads TGTGCCAGTAGTACGACCCACTCTTCGGGACAGGGGGCCTCTGGAAACACCATATATTTT.